The present T cell receptor (beta chain) was sequenced within a study of read filtering for tumor transcriptome and immune sequencing. CDR3 length equals 14 residues. V was cut by 7 bases and J by 5 bases, with 17 bases left in between. Germline V gene lookup returns CDR1 SGHTA and CDR2 FQGNSA. Sampling of bone marrow took place during active disease in every patient. This clonotype was counted ten times or more. No antigen is known for it. Broader study findings: In IR-seq, single-read clonotypes were roughly 82% of clonotypes but around 3.5% of reads. IR-seq and RNA-seq agreed better without single-read clonotypes.

The library was built from roughly 400 ng RNA with molecular barcoded adaptors for alpha/delta and beta/gamma chains. Via MiXCR, TCRdb re-called the reads, giving one row per CDR3 protein. This sample has approximately 65,000 distinct CDR3 sequences, with approximately 13% found just once. This TCR came from a donor at least 40 years old with multiple myeloma. The chain has TRBV7-2 and TRBJ2-5, with D unresolved. The sequenced material came from a population of CD138-negative cells sorted from bone marrow. Here the CDR3 reads CASTIKRVQETQYF. In DNA form, the CDR3 reads TGTGCCAGCACCATAAAAAGGGTCCAGGAGACCCAGTACTTC.